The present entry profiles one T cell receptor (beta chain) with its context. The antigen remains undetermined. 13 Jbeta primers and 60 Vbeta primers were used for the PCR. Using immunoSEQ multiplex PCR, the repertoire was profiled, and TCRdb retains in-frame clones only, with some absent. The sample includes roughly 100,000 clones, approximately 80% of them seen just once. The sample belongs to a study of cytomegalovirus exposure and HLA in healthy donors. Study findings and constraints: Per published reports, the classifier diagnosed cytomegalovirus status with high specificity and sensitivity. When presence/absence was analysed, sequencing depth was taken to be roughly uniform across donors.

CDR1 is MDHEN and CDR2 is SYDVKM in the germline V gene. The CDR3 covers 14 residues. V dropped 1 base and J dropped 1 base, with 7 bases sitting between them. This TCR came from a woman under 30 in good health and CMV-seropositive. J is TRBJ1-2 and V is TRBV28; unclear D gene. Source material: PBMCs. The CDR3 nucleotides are TGTGCCAGCAGTTTATACCGGGTTAACTATGGCTACACCTTC. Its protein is CASSLYRVNYGYTF.